This TCR beta chain was captured in a study of cytomegalovirus exposure and HLA in healthy donors. At the level of the study: Genotyping showed around four fifths of a few hundred donors falling in the Caucasian-associated ancestry cluster. Study-wide findings and caveats: HLA restriction was apparent for most CMV-associated TCR beta chains in a later analysis. The authors later found TCR association rates varying by HLA locus, with DRB1 most and HLA-C fewest. Among the most significant clusters, several appeared linked to common viral pathogens in a later analysis.

J gave up 3 bases and V 7 bases, and 11 bases lay outside the gene matches. Per germline, CDR1 SGHVS and CDR2 FQNEAQ. This CDR3 comprises 16 residues. Turning to this clone: Its antigen is currently unknown.

This PCR relied on a set of 60 Vbeta primers and 13 Jbeta primers. Generated by immunoSEQ multiplex PCR, the TCRdb table keeps only in-frame clones and is missing some. The repertoire has some 210,000 clones, about 80% of them found once; the top ten carry roughly 10%. This receptor was obtained from a woman aged 45-65 years in good health and CMV-seropositive. The rearrangement joins TRBV7-8 to TRBJ1-3, with 8 bases matching TRBD1. Sequencing was carried out using PBMCs. CDR3 sequence reads: CASIKMGGTGGNTIYF. The CDR3 bases are TGTGCCAGCATCAAAATGGGGGGGACAGGTGGAAACACCATATATTTT.